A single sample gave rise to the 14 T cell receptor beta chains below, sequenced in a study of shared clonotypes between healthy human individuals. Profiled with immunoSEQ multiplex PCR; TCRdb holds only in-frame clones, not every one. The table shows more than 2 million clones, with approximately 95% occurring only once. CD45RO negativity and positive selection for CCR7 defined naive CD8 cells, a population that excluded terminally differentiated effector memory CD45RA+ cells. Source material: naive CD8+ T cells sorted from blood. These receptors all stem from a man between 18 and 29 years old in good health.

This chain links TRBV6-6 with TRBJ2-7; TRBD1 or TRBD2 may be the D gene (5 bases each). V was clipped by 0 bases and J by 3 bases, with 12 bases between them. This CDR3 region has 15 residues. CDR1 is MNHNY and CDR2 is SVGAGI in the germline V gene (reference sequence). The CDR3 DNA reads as TGTGCCAGCAGTTACTCAAGAGAGGGGAGCTACGAGCAGTACTTC. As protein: CASSYSREGSYEQYF.

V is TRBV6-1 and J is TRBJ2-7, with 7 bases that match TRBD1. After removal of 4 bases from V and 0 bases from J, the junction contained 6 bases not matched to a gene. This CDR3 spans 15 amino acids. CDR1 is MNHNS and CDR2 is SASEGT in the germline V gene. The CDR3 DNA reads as TGTGCCAGCAGTGGGGACAGCTTTAGCTCCTACGAGCAGTACTTC. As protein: CASSGDSFSSYEQYF.

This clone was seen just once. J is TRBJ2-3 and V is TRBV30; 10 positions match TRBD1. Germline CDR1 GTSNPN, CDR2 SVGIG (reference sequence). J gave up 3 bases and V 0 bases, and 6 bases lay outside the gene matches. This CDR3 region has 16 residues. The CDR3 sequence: CAWSVPTGGLTDTQYF. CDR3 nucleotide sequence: TGTGCCTGGAGTGTACCGACAGGGGGCTTGACAGATACGCAGTATTTT.

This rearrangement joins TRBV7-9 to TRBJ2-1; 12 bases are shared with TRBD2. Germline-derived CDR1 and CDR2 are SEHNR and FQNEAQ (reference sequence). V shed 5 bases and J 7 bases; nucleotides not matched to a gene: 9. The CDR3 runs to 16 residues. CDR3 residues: CASSVASGRVPNEQFF. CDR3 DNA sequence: TGTGCCAGCAGCGTTGCTAGCGGGAGGGTCCCAAATGAGCAGTTCTTC.

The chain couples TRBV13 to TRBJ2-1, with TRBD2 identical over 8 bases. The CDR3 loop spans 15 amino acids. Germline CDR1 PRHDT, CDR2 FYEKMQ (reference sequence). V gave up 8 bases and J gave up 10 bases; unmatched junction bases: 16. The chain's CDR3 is CASFALSGLAEEQFF. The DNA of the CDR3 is TGTGCCAGCTTCGCCCTCAGTGGACTAGCTGAAGAGCAGTTCTTC.

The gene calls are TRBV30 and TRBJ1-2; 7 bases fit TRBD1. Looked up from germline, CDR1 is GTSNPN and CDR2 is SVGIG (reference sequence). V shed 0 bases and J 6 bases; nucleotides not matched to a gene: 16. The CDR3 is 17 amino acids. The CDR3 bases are TGTGCCTGGAGTGTACGTTCGACGACAGGGAGGGTGGATGGCTACACCTTC. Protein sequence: CAWSVRSTTGRVDGYTF.

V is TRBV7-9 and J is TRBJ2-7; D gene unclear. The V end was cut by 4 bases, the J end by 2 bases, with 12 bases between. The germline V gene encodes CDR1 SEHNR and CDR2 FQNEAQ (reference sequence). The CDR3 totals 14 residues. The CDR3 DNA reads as TGTGCCAGCAGCTCCCTAGGCTCGGCCTACGAGCAGTACTTC. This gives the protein CASSSLGSAYEQYF.

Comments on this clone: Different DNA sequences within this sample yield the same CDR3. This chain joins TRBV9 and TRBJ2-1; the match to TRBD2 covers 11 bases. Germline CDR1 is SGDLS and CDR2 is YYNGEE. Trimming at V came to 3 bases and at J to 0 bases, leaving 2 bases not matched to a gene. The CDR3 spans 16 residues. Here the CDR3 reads CASSATSGSSYNEQFF. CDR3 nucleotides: TGTGCCAGCAGCGCCACTAGCGGGAGCTCCTACAATGAGCAGTTCTTC.

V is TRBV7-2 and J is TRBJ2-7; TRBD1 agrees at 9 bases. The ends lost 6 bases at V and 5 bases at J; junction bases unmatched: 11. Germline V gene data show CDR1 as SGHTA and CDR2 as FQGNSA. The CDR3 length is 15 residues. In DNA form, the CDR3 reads TGTGCCAGCAGACTTACCGGGACAGGGAAGGACGAGCAGTACTTC. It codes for CASRLTGTGKDEQYF. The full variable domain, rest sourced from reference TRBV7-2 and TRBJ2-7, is GAGVSQSPSNKVTEKGKDVELRCDPISGHTALYWYRQSLGQGLEFLIYFQGNSAPDKSGLPSDRFSAERTGGSVSTLTIQRTQQEDSAVYLCASRLTGTGKDEQYFGPGTRLTVT.

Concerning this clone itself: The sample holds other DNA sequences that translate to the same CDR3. In DNA form, the CDR3 reads TGTGCCAGCAGCCTTGACCGAAACTCCTACGAGCAGTACTTC. Its protein is CASSLDRNSYEQYF. This chain joins TRBV27 and TRBJ2-7; no clear D gene. Per the germline V gene, CDR1 is MNHEY and CDR2 is SMNVEV (reference sequence). CDR3 length: 14 amino acids. V lost 6 bases and J 0 bases, leaving 12 bases between the germline ends.

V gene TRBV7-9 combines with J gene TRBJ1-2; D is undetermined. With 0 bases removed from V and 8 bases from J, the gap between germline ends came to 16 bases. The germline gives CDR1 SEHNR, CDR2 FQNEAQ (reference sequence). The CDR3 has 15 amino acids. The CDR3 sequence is CASSLALGPPGGYTF. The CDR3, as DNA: TGTGCCAGCAGCTTAGCGCTAGGGCCCCCGGGAGGCTACACCTTC. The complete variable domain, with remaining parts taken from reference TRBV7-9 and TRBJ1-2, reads DTGVSQNPRHKITKRGQNVTFRCDPISEHNRLYWYRQTLGQGPEFLTYFQNEAQLEKSRLLSDRFSAERPKGSFSTLEIQRTEQGDSAMYLCASSLALGPPGGYTFGSGTRLTVV.

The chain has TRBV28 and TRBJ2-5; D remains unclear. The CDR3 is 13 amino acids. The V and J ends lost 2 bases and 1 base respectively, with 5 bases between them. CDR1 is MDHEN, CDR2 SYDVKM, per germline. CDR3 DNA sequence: TGTGCCAGCAGTTTACCCATCCAAGAGACCCAGTACTTC. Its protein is CASSLPIQETQYF.

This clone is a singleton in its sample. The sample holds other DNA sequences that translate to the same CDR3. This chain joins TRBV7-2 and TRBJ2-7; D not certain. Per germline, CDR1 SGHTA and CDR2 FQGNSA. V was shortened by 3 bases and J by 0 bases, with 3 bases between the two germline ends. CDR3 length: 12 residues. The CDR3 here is CASSLTSYEQYF. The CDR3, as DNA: TGTGCCAGCAGCTTGACCTCCTACGAGCAGTACTTC. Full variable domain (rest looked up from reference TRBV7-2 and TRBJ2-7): GAGVSQSPSNKVTEKGKDVELRCDPISGHTALYWYRQSLGQGLEFLIYFQGNSAPDKSGLPSDRFSAERTGGSVSTLTIQRTQQEDSAVYLCASSLTSYEQYFGPGTRLTVT.

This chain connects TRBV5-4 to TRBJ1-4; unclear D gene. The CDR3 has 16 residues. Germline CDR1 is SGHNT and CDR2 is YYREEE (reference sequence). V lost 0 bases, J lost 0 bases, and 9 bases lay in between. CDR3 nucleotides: TGTGCCAGCAGCTTGGGGGCGCAGACAACTAATGAAAAACTGTTTTTT. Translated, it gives CASSLGAQTTNEKLFF.